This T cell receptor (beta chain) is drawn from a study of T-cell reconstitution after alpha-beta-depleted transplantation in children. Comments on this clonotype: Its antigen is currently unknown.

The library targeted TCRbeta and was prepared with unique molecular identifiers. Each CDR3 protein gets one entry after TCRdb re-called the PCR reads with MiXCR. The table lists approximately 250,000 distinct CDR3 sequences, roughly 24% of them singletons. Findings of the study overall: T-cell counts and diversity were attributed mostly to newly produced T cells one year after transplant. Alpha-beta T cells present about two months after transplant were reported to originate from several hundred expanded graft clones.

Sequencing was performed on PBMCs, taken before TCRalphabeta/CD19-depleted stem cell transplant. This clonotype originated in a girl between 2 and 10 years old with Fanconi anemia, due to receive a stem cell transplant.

CDR3 in DNA: TGCAGTGCTAGTGAGGGACTAGCGTATGGGGAGCAGTTCTTC. It translates to CSASEGLAYGEQFF. V and J are TRBV20-1 and TRBJ2-1, with 10 bases identical to TRBD2. Trimming removed 3 bases from V and 10 bases from J; junction bases left unmatched: 9. The length of the CDR3 is 14 residues. CDR1 is DFQATT and CDR2 is SNEGSKA in the germline V gene (reference sequence).